This T cell receptor beta chain came from a study of cytomegalovirus exposure and HLA in healthy donors. Notes on the study in general: Later analysis placed DRB1 highest and HLA-C lowest in TCR association rates, which differed by HLA locus. In an earlier analysis, in roughly 600 donors, most V segments appeared productive either ~87% or ~30% of the time. Later on, a genetic analysis was performed. It linked a missense variant in DCLRE1C with V- and J-gene trimming of TCR beta.

A note on this clone: As yet, its antigen is unknown.

The primer mix had 60 Vbeta and 13 Jbeta primers. Original analysis: Among the unique TCR beta chains that a later analysis counted, around 82 million in all, about 10 million were shared. Assay: immunoSEQ multiplex PCR; the TCRdb copy retains only in-frame clones and omits some. V and J calls and clone size are copied from that table; D and trimming were computed from the DNA. The sample lists some 85,000 clones, approximately 76% occurring once. Sequenced: PBMCs. The TCR sequence derives from a male donor in good health and CMV-seronegative.

CDR3 DNA: TGTGCCAGCAGTAAGGGACAGGGTTTGGGTGGCTACACCTTC. This gives the protein CASSKGQGLGGYTF. The V call is TRBV28, the J call TRBJ1-2, with TRBD1 matching 9 bases. J gave up 7 bases and V 5 bases, and 8 bases lay outside the gene matches. Germline CDR1 MDHEN, CDR2 SYDVKM. This CDR3 is 14 amino acids long.